This T cell receptor beta chain was documented in a study of response to subunit inactivated influenza vaccine. Study findings and constraints: It was the authors' suggestion that each seasonal influenza vaccination recruits few new T cells.

Each CDR3 protein is one row after TCRdb ran MiXCR on the RT-PCR reads. The profile shows under 500,000 distinct CDR3 sequences, around 9.9% of them singletons. Germline CDR1 reads MNHEY; CDR2 reads SMNVEV (reference sequence). Trimming stripped 3 bases from V and 4 bases from J, with 16 bases between. CDR3 length: 15 residues. Concerning this clonotype itself: The antigen remains undetermined.

The origin of this receptor is a man in his forties or fifties who received an inactivated influenza vaccine. The rearrangement joins TRBV27 to TRBJ2-7, with D perhaps TRBD2 (5 bases). The sequenced sample was PBMCs from blood, obtained 35 to 45 days after vaccination. CDR3 protein: CASSLTTDPGYEQYF. In nucleotides, the CDR3 is TGTGCCAGCAGTTTGACGACGGATCCGGGGTACGAGCAGTACTTC.